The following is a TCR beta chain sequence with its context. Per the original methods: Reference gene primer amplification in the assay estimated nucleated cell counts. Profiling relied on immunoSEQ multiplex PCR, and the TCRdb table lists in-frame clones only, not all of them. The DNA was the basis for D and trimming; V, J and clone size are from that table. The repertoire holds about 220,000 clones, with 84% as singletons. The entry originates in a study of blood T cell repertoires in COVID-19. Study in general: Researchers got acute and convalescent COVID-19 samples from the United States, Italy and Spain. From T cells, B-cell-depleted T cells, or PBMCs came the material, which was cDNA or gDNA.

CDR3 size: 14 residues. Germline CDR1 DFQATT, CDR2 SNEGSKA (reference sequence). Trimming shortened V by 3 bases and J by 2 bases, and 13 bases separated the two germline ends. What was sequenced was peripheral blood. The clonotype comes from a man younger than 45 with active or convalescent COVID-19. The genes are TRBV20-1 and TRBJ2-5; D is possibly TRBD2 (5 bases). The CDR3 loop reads CSASEGGYQETQYF. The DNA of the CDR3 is TGCAGTGCTAGTGAGGGCGGGTATCAAGAGACCCAGTACTTC.